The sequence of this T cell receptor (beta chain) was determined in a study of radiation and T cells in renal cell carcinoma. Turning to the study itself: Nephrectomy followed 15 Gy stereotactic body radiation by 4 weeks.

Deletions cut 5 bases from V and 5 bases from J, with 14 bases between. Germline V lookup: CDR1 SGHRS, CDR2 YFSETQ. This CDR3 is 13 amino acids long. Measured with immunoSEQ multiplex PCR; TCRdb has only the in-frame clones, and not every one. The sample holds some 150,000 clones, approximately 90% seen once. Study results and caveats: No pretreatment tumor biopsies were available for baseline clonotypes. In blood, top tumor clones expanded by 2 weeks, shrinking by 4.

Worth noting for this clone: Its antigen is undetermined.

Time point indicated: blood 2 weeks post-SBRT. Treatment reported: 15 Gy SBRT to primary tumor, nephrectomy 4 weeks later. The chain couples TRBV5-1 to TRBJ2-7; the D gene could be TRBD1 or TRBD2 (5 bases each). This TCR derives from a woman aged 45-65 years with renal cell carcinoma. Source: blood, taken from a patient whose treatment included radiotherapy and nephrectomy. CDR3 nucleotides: TGCGCCAGCAGGACCGAGGGGCTTAACGAGCAGTACTTC. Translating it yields CASRTEGLNEQYF.